Sequencing of this T cell receptor (beta chain) was carried out in a study of cytomegalovirus exposure and HLA in healthy donors. A single count supports this clone. The antigen remains unidentified. The donors were healthy bone marrow donors. The study, taken as a whole, reports: A prior analysis recorded that most TCR beta V segments were productive about 87% or about 30% of the time. Likely technical artifact: a cluster of highly shared sequence variants.

The PCR was carried out with 60 Vbeta primers and 13 Jbeta primers. The protocol was immunoSEQ multiplex PCR, while the TCRdb copy is restricted to in-frame clones and leaves out a portion. The sample shows 180,000 or so clones, around 82% of them seen only once. The sample was PBMCs. This sequence originates from a male donor in good health and CMV-seronegative.

In nucleotides, the CDR3 is TGTGCCAGCAGCGACGCCCAGGGCAAAACCTATCAGCCCCAGCATTTT. This codes for CASSDAQGKTYQPQHF. The chain combines TRBV2 with TRBJ1-5; tentative D call: TRBD1 (5 bases). The CDR3 length is 16 residues. CDR1 and CDR2 (germline): SNHLY, FYNNEI. V shed 6 bases and J shed 5 bases, with 20 bases lying between them.